The rows below give T cell receptor beta chains drawn from one sample of a study of cytomegalovirus exposure and HLA in healthy donors. Assay: immunoSEQ multiplex PCR; the TCRdb copy retains only in-frame clones and omits some. The sample lists around 63,000 clones; around 90% were seen once. Specimen: PBMCs. Source of these receptors: a woman in her late teens or twenties in good health and CMV-seronegative. CDR3s include the opening cysteine and the closing phenylalanine or tryptophan. The order of the fields is V gene, J gene, CDR3 protein.

V gene: TRBV7-8; J gene: TRBJ2-5; CDR3 protein: CASSPQEGLETQYF
V gene: TRBV18; J gene: TRBJ1-5; CDR3 protein: CASATGDGNQPQHF
V gene: TRBV28; J gene: TRBJ1-4; CDR3 protein: CASSTIGLNEKLGRLFF
V gene: TRBV5-1; J gene: TRBJ1-2; CDR3 protein: CASSLAGLNYGYTF
V gene: TRBV10-2; J gene: TRBJ2-7; CDR3 protein: CASRGTSVGEQYF
V gene: TRBV9; J gene: TRBJ1-2; CDR3 protein: CASSVALGGHGYGYTF
V gene: TRBV5-6; J gene: TRBJ2-1; CDR3 protein: CASSWGGSGGVREQFF
V gene: TRBV28; J gene: TRBJ2-1; CDR3 protein: CASKRREGRNEQFF
V gene: TRBV7-2; J gene: TRBJ1-3; CDR3 protein: CASSGAGAAGNTIYF
V gene: TRBV5-1; J gene: TRBJ1-6; CDR3 protein: CASSNAGGHNSPLHF
V gene: TRBV4-1; J gene: TRBJ2-7; CDR3 protein: CASSQGLAEYEQYF
V gene: TRBV15; J gene: TRBJ2-2; CDR3 protein: CATSRVTNSGQGANTGELFF
V gene: TRBV5-1; J gene: TRBJ1-2; CDR3 protein: CASSAQGEYGYTF
V gene: TRBV15; J gene: TRBJ1-5; CDR3 protein: CATSRVGGGSGQPQHF
V gene: TRBV2; J gene: TRBJ2-1; CDR3 protein: CASRTRRVRYNEQFF
V gene: TRBV6-6; J gene: TRBJ2-3; CDR3 protein: CASSLGLVGITDTQYF
V gene: TRBV6-8; J gene: TRBJ2-7; CDR3 protein: CASSHTYEQYF
V gene: TRBV5-5; J gene: TRBJ2-7; CDR3 protein: CASSASVTSGRRYEQYF
V gene: TRBV5-1; J gene: TRBJ1-1; CDR3 protein: CASSLASGGFTEAFF
V gene: TRBV6-5; J gene: TRBJ1-2; CDR3 protein: CASSYPGAGGYTF
V gene: TRBV19; J gene: TRBJ1-4; CDR3 protein: CASRGNRGENEKLFF
V gene: TRBV7-8; J gene: TRBJ2-3; CDR3 protein: CASSLVVVTSGIRRKDTQYF
V gene: TRBV29-1; J gene: TRBJ1-1; CDR3 protein: CSVANSRAFF
V gene: TRBV18; J gene: TRBJ1-2; CDR3 protein: CASSPDREAGYTF